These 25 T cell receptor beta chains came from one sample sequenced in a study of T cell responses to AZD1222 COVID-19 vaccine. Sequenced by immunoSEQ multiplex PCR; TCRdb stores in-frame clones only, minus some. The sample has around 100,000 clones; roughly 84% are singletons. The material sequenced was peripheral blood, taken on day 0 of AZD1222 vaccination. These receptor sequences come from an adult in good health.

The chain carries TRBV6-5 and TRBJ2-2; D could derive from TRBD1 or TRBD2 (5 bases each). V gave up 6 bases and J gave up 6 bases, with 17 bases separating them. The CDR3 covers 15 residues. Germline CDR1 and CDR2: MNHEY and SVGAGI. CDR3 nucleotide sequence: TGTGCCAGCAGCCGAAACGGGTTGGGACCCGGGGAGCTGTTTTTT. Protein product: CASSRNGLGPGELFF.

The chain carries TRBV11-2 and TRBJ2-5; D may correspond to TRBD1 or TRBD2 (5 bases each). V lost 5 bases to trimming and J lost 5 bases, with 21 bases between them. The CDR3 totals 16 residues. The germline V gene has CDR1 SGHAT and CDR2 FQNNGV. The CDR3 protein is CASSDSGTHLGETQYF. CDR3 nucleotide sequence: TGTGCCAGCAGCGACTCCGGGACGCATCTCGGGGAGACCCAGTACTTC.

CDR3 nucleotide sequence: TGTGCCAGCAGTTTAGGAAGAAAGGACACTGAAGCTTTCTTT. This gives the protein CASSLGRKDTEAFF. The J gene is TRBJ1-1, the V gene TRBV3-1 (or the pseudogene TRBV3-2); D unclear. Germline V gene data show CDR1 as LGHDT and CDR2 as YNNKEL (reference sequence). With 6 bases removed from V and 3 bases from J, the gap between germline ends came to 14 bases. CDR3 length: 14 amino acids.

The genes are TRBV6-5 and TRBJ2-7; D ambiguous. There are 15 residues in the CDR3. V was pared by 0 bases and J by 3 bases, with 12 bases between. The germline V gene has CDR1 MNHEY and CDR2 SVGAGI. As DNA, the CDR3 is TGTGCCAGCAGTTACTCCGGCTTTGGCAGCTACGAGCAGTACTTC. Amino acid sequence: CASSYSGFGSYEQYF.

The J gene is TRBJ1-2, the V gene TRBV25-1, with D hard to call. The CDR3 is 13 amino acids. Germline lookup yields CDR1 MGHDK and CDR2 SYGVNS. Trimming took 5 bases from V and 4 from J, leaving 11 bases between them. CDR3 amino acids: CASSRAGPYGYTF. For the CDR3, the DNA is TGTGCCAGCAGTAGGGCCGGTCCCTATGGCTACACCTTC.

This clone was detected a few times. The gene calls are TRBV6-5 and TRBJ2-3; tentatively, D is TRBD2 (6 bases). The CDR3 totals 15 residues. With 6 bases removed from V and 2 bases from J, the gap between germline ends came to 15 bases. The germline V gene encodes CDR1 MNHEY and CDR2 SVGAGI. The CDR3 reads CASRTPGLITDTQYF. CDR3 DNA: TGTGCCAGCAGAACCCCGGGACTCATCACAGATACGCAGTATTTT.

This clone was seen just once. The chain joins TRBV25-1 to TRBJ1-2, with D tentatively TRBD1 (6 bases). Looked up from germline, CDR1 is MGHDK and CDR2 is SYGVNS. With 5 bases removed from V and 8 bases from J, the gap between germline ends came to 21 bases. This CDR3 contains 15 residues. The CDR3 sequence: CASSHRTERLFGYTF. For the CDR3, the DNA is TGTGCCAGCAGTCACAGGACAGAGAGACTATTCGGCTACACCTTC.

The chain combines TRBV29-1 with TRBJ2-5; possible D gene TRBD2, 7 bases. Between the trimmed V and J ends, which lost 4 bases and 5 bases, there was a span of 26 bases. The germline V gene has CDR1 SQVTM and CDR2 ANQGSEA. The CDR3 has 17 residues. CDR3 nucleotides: TGCAGCGTTGTCGGGCTGAGACAGGCGGGGGCCGGCGAGACCCAGTACTTC. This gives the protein CSVVGLRQAGAGETQYF.

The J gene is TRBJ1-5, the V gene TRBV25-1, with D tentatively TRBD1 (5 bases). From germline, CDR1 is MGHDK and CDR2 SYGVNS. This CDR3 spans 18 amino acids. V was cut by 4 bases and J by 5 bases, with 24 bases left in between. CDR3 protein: CASSGLFPGPKFDQPQHF. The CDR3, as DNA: TGTGCCAGCAGTGGCCTTTTCCCGGGACCGAAATTTGATCAGCCCCAGCATTTT.

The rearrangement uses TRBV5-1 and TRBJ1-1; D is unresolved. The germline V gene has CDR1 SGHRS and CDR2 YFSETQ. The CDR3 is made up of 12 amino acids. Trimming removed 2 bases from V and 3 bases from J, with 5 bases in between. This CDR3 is CASSFRDTEAFF. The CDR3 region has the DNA TGCGCCAGCAGCTTTAGGGACACTGAAGCTTTCTTT. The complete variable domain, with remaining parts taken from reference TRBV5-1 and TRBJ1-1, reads KAGVTQTPRYLIKTRGQQVTLSCSPISGHRSVSWYQQTPGQGLQFLFEYFSETQRNKGNFPGRFSGRQFSNSRSEMNVSTLELGDSALYLCASSFRDTEAFFGQGTRLTVV.

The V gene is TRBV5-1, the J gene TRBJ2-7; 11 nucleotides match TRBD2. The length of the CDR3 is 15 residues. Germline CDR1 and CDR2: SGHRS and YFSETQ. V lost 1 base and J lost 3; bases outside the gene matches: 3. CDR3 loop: CASSLTTSGNYEQYF. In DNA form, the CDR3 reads TGCGCCAGCAGCTTGACGACTAGCGGGAACTACGAGCAGTACTTC.

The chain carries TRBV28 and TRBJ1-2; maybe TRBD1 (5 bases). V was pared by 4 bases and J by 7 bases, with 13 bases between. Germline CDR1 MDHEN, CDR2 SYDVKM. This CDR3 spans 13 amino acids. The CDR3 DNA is TGTGCCAGCAGTTGGGGCGGGAGGGGTGGCTACACCTTC. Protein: CASSWGGRGGYTF.

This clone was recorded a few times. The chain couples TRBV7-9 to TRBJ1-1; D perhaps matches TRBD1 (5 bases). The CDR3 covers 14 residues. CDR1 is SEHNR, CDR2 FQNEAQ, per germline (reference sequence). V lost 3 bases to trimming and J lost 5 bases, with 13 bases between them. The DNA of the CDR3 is TGTGCCAGCAGCTTTCAGGGAGTTGGGACTGAAGCTTTCTTT. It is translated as CASSFQGVGTEAFF.

In DNA form, the CDR3 reads TGCGCCAGCAGCCATCCTGCGCGGCCTGAGCAGTTCTTC. Translating gives CASSHPARPEQFF. The V and J genes are TRBV4-1 and TRBJ2-1; D unclear. Germline V gene sequence: CDR1 MGHRA, CDR2 YSYEKL. The CDR3 consists of 13 residues. The V end was cut by 3 bases, the J end by 9 bases, with 12 bases between.

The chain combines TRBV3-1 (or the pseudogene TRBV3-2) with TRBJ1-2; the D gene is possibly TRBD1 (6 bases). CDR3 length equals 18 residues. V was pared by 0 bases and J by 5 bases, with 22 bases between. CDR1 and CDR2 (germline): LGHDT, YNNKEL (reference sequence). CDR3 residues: CASSQDSGTFRKIYGYTF. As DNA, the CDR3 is TGTGCCAGCAGCCAAGATTCCGGGACATTCCGCAAGATTTATGGCTACACCTTC.

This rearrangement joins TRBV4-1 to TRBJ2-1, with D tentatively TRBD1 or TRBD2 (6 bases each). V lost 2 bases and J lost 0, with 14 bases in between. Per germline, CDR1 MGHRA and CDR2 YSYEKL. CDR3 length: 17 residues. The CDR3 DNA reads TGCGCCAGCAGCCAAAGGGGGGACACAGGCTCCTACAATGAGCAGTTCTTC. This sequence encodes CASSQRGDTGSYNEQFF.

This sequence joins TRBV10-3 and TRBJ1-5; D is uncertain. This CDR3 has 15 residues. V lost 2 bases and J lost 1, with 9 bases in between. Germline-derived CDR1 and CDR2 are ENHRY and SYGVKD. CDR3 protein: CAISEVGLSNQPQHF. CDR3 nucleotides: TGTGCCATCAGTGAGGTCGGCTTAAGCAATCAGCCCCAGCATTTT.

The CDR3 DNA follows: TGTGCCAGCAGCTTAGAGCCCTTGAAGGCGTCCTGGAGCAATGAGCAGTTCTTC. Its translation is CASSLEPLKASWSNEQFF. The V call is TRBV11-2, the J call TRBJ2-1; D not resolved. Trimming left V 0 bases short and J 6 bases short, with 21 bases between. The CDR3 sequence is 18 residues long. The germline gives CDR1 SGHAT, CDR2 FQNNGV.

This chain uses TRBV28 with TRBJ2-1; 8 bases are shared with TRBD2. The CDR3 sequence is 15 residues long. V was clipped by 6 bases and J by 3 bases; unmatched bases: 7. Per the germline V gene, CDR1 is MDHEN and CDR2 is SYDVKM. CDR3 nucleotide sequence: TGTGCCAGCAGAGCAGCGGGAGAGGGCTACAATGAGCAGTTCTTC. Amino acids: CASRAAGEGYNEQFF.

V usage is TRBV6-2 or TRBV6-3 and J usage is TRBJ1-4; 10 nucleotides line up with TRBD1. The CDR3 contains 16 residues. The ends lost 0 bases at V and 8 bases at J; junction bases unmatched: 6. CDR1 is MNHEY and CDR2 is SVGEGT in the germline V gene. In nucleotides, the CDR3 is TGTGCCAGCAGTTACTCTCCCGGGACAGGGGAAGAAAAACTGTTTTTT. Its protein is CASSYSPGTGEEKLFF.

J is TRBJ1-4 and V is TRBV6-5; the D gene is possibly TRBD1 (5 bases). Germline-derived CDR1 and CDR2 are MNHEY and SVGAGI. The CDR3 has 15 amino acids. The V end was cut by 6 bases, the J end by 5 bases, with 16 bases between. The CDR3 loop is CASRKLGTGNEKLFF. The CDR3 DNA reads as TGTGCCAGCAGGAAACTAGGGACCGGGAATGAAAAACTGTTTTTT.

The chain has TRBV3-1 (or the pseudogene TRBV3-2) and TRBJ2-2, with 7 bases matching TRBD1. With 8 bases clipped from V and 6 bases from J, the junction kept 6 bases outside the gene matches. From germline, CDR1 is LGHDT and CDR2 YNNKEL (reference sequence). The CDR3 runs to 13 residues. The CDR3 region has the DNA TGTGCCAGCGGTAACAGGGGACCCGGGGAGCTGTTTTTT. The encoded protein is CASGNRGPGELFF.

DNA of the CDR3: TGTGCCAGCAGCCTGGACACTTACTCCTACAATGAGCAGTTCTTC. It translates to CASSLDTYSYNEQFF. The chain carries TRBV7-3 and TRBJ2-1; a possible D gene is TRBD1 (5 bases). Germline assignment: CDR1 SGHTA and CDR2 FQGTGA. V lost 5 bases and J lost 0, with 11 bases in between. This CDR3 is 15 amino acids long.

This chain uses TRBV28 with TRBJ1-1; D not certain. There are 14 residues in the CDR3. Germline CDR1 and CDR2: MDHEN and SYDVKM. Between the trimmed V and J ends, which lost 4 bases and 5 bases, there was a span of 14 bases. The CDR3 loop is CASSWGSVGTEAFF. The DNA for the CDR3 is TGTGCCAGCAGTTGGGGAAGTGTTGGGACTGAAGCTTTCTTT.

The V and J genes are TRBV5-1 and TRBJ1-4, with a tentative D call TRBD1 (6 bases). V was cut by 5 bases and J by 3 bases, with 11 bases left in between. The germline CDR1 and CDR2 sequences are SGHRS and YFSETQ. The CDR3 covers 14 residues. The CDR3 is CASSFGQPNEKLFF. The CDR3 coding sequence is TGCGCCAGCAGTTTCGGACAGCCTAATGAAAAACTGTTTTTT.